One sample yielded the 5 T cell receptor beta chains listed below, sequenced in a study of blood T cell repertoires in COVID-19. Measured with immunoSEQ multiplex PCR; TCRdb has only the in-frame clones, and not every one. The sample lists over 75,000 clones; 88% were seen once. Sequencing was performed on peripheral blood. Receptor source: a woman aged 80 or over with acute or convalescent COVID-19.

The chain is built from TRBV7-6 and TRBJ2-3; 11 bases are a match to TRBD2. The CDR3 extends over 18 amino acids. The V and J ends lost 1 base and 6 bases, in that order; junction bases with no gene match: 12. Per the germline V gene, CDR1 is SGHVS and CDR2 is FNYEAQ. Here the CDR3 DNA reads TGTGCCAGCAGCTTAGGCCCGTCGACTAGCGGGGTAGCCGATACGCAGTATTTT. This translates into CASSLGPSTSGVADTQYF.

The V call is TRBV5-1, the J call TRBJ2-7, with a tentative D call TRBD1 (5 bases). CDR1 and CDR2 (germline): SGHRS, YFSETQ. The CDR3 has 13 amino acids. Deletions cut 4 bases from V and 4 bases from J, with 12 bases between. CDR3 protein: CASSETVTYEQYF. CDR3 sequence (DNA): TGCGCCAGCAGCGAGACAGTGACGTACGAGCAGTACTTC.

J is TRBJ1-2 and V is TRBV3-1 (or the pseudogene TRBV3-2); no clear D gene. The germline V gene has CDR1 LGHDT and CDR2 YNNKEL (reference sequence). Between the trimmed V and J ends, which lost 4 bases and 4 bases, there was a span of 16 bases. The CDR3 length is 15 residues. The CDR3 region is CASSRGGMNGYGYTF. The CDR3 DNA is TGTGCCAGCAGCCGTGGAGGTATGAATGGCTATGGCTACACCTTC.

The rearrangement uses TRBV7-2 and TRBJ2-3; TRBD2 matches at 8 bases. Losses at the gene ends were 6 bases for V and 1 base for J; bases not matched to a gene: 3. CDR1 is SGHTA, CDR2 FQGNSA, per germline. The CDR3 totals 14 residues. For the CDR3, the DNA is TGTGCCAGCAGAAAAGCGGGAGGCACAGATACGCAGTATTTT. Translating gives CASRKAGGTDTQYF.

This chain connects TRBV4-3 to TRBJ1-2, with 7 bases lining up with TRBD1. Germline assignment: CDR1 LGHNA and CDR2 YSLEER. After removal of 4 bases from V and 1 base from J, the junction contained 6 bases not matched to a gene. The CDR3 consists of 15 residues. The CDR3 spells CASSPDRALNYGYTF. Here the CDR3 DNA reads TGCGCCAGCAGCCCCGACAGGGCCCTTAACTATGGCTACACCTTC.